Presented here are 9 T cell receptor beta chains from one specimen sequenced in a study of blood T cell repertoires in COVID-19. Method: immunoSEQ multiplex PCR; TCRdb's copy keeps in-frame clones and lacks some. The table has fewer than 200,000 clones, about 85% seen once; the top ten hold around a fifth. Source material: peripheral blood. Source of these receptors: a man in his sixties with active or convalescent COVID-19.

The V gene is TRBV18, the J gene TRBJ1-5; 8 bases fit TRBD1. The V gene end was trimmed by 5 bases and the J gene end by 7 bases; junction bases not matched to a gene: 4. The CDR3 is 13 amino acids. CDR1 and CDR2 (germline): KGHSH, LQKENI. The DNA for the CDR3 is TGTGCCAGCTCAGCGGACAGGGAACAGCCCCAGCATTTT. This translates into CASSADREQPQHF.

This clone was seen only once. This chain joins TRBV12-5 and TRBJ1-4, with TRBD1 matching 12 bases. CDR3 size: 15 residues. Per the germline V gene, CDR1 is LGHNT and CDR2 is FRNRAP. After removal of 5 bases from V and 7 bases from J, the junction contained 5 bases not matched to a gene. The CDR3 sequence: CASGPGQGASEKLFF. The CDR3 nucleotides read TGTGCTAGTGGTCCGGGACAGGGGGCTAGTGAAAAACTGTTTTTT.

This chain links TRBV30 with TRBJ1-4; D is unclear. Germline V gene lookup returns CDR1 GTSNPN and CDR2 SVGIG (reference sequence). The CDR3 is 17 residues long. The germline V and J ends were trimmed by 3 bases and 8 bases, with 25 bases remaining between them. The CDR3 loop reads CAWRSQGWTPGGEKLFF. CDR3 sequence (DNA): TGTGCCTGGAGGTCCCAAGGGTGGACCCCAGGCGGGGAAAAACTGTTTTTT. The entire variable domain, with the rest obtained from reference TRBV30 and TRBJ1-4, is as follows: SQTIHQWPATLVQPVGSPLSLECTVEGTSNPNLYWYRQAAGRGLQLLFYSVGIGQISSEVPQNLSASRPQDRQFILSSKKLLLSDSGFYLCAWRSQGWTPGGEKLFFGSGTQLSVL.

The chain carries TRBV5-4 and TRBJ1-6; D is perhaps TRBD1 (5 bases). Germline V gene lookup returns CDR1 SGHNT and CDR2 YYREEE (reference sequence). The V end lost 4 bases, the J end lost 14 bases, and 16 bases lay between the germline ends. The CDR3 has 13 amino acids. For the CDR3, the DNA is TGTGCCAGCAGCCTCCAGGCAGGGCCATCCCTCCACTTT. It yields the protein CASSLQAGPSLHF.

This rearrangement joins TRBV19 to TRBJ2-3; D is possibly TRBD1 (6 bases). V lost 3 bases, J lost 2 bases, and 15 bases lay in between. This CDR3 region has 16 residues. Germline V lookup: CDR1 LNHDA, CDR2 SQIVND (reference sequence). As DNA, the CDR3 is TGTGCCAGTAGTATCTCTGGGGGCTTCATCACAGATACGCAGTATTTT. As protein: CASSISGGFITDTQYF.

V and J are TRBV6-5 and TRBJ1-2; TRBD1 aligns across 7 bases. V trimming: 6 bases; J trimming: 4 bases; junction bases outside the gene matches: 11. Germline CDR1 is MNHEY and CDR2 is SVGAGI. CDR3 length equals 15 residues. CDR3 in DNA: TGTGCCAGCAGCCACGACAGGGTCGGCGCCTATGGCTACACCTTC. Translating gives CASSHDRVGAYGYTF.

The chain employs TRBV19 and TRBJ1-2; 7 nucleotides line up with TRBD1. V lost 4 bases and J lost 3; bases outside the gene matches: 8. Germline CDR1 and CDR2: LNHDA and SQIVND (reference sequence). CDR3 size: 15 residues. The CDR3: CASSTGQVFDYGYTF. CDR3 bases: TGTGCCAGTAGTACTGGACAGGTATTTGACTATGGCTACACCTTC.

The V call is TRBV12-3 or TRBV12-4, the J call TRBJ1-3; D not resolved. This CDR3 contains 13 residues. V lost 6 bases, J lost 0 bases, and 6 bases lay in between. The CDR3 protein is CASRRSSGNTIYF. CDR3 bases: TGTGCCAGCAGGAGAAGCTCTGGAAACACCATATATTTT.

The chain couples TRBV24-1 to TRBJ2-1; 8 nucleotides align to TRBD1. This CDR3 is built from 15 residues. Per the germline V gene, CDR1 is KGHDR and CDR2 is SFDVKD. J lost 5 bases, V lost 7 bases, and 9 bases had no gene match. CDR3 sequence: CATSGAGTGNNEQFF. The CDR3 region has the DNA TGTGCCACCAGCGGGGCCGGGACAGGAAACAATGAGCAGTTCTTC.